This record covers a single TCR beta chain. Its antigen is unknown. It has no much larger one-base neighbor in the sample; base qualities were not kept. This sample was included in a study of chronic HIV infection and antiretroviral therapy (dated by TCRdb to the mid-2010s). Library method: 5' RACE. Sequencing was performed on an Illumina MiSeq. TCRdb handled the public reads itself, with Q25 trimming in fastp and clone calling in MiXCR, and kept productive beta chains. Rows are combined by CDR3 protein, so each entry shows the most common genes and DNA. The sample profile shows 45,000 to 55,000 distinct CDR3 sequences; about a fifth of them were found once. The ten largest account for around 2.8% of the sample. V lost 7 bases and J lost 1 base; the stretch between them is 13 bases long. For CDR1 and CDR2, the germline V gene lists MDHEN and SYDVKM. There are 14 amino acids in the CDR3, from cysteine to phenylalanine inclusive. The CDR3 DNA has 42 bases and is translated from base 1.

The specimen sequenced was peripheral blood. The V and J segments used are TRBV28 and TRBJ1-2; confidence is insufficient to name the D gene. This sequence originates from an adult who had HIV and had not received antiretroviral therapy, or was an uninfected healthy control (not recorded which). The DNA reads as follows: TGTGCCAGCATCCCCCATGCCGGTAACTATGGCTACACCTTC. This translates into CASIPHAGNYGYTF.